These 30 T cell receptor beta chains share one sample of origin, sequenced in a study of a mutant IDH1 vaccine in newly diagnosed glioma. No antigen has been assigned to these receptors. The time point: week 11, during vaccination. In the vaccine, a single dose held 300 ug of the mutant IDH1 20-mer peptide, along with topical imiquimod. Only in-frame clones appear in the TCRdb table, and some are missing; sequencing was by immunoSEQ multiplex PCR. The data show about 39,000 clones, with under 90% seen just once and more than 12% held by the top ten. Specimen: peripheral blood mononuclear cells (PBMCs), collected from a glioma patient whose treatment included an IDH1 peptide vaccine. These receptors were collected from a woman aged 30 to 39 with glioma. Some clones in this sample may be carry-over from other donors' samples.

The chain recombines TRBV14 with TRBJ2-3; the D gene is possibly TRBD2 (5 bases). The V gene lost 4 bases and the J gene lost 2 bases, with 22 bases spanning the gap. Germline V lookup: CDR1 SGHDN, CDR2 FVKESK. The CDR3 extends over 18 amino acids. The DNA of the CDR3 is TGTGCCAGCAGCCCCCTCACCCTTAGCGAAGAGGACACAGATACGCAGTATTTT. As protein: CASSPLTLSEEDTDTQYF.

In this sample, this clone is medium-sized. The chain is built from TRBV5-1 and TRBJ1-1; 9 positions match TRBD1. Trimming at V came to 3 bases and at J to 3 bases, leaving 3 bases not matched to a gene. CDR1 SGHRS and CDR2 YFSETQ come from the germline V gene. The CDR3 is 14 amino acids. The CDR3 DNA reads as TGCGCCAGCAGCTGGACAGGGGTACACACTGAAGCTTTCTTT. This sequence encodes CASSWTGVHTEAFF.

V and J are TRBV11-2 and TRBJ2-1; no reliable D call. This CDR3 comprises 12 residues. V lost 3 bases and J 5 bases, leaving 5 bases between the germline ends. Germline values: CDR1 SGHAT, CDR2 FQNNGV. In nucleotides, the CDR3 is TGTGCCAGCAGCTTGGGAAACAATGAGCAGTTCTTC. Encoded protein: CASSLGNNEQFF.

J is TRBJ1-1 and V is TRBV15, with D possibly being TRBD1 (5 bases). This CDR3 region has 18 residues. Germline assignment: CDR1 LNHNV and CDR2 YYDKDF (reference sequence). Trimming cost V 0 bases and J 4 bases, with 21 bases left between them. CDR3 sequence (DNA): TGTGCCACCAGCAGAGATACCCTGCCAACAGGCCAATCCACTGAAGCTTTCTTT. Translation: CATSRDTLPTGQSTEAFF. The full variable domain, its missing parts supplied by reference TRBV15 and TRBJ1-1, is DAMVIQNPRYQVTQFGKPVTLSCSQTLNHNVMYWYQQKSSQAPKLLFHYYDKDFNNEADTPDNFQSRRPNTSFCFLDIRSPGLGDTAMYLCATSRDTLPTGQSTEAFFGQGTRLTVV.

The gene calls are TRBV6-1 and TRBJ1-4, with 11 bases matching TRBD1. Trimming took 4 bases from V and 7 from J; bases not matched to a gene: 2. The CDR3 contains 14 residues. The germline CDR1 and CDR2 sequences are MNHNS and SASEGT. CDR3 sequence: CASSADRGREKLFF. DNA for the CDR3: TGTGCCAGCAGTGCGGACAGGGGGCGTGAAAAACTGTTTTTT.

This chain links TRBV9 with TRBJ2-5; tentatively, D is TRBD1 or TRBD2 (5 bases each). CDR1 and CDR2 (germline): SGDLS, YYNGEE. Trimming took off 4 bases at V and 3 bases at J, with 10 bases between the two ends. This CDR3 comprises 13 residues. The CDR3 protein is CASSSGAKETQYF. DNA for the CDR3: TGTGCCAGCAGCTCCGGGGCCAAAGAGACCCAGTACTTC.

The sample holds a few counts of this clone. The chain links TRBV6-6 to TRBJ1-1, with 7 bases matching TRBD1. Germline assignment: CDR1 MNHNY and CDR2 SVGAGI (reference sequence). The CDR3 extends over 14 amino acids. The V and J ends lost 5 bases and 1 base, in that order; junction bases with no gene match: 4. CDR3 loop: CASSRQGKNTEAFF. The DNA for the CDR3 is TGTGCCAGCAGTCGACAGGGTAAGAACACTGAAGCTTTCTTT.

The chain is built from TRBV29-1 and TRBJ2-3, with D tentatively TRBD2 (7 bases). Germline assignment: CDR1 SQVTM and CDR2 ANQGSEA. The CDR3 is 14 residues long. Trimming removed 7 bases at V and 5 bases at J, with 19 bases between. The CDR3 nucleotides read TGCAGCGCTGAGGGGGGGCGCGGGGGAGATACGCAGTATTTT. It translates to CSAEGGRGGDTQYF.

The rearrangement links TRBV29-1 to TRBJ1-4; 8 nucleotides agree with TRBD1. CDR1 is SQVTM and CDR2 is ANQGSEA in the germline V gene. V trimming: 4 bases; J trimming: 8 bases; junction bases outside the gene matches: 3. The CDR3 contains 12 residues. CDR3 protein: CSVVSGGEKLFF. CDR3 coding DNA: TGCAGCGTTGTCTCAGGGGGCGAAAAACTGTTTTTT.

This clone was seen a few times. The V gene is TRBV19, the J gene TRBJ1-5, with D possibly being TRBD1 (5 bases). From germline, CDR1 is LNHDA and CDR2 SQIVND (reference sequence). The CDR3 consists of 15 residues. V was shortened by 5 bases and J by 4 bases, with 15 bases between the two germline ends. The CDR3 region is CASSSGTAVNQPQHF. The CDR3 coding sequence is TGTGCCAGTAGTTCCGGGACCGCTGTTAATCAGCCCCAGCATTTT.

The chain uses TRBV19 and TRBJ1-5; 9 bases agree with TRBD1. This CDR3 region has 17 residues. V trimming: 4 bases; J trimming: 4 bases; junction bases outside the gene matches: 11. Germline CDR1 and CDR2: LNHDA and SQIVND (reference sequence). CDR3 nucleotides: TGTGCCAGTAGTACAGGGACAGGGCGCCTGGGGAATCAGCCCCAGCATTTT. Translating gives CASSTGTGRLGNQPQHF. Based on the CDR3 plus reference TRBV19 and TRBJ1-5, the full variable domain is DGGITQSPKYLFRKEGQNVTLSCEQNLNHDAMYWYRQDPGQGLRLIYYSQIVNDFQKGDIAEGYSVSREKKESFPLTVTSAQKNPTAFYLCASSTGTGRLGNQPQHFGDGTRLSIL.

This clone showed up just a few times. The V gene is TRBV4-1, the J gene TRBJ2-3, with D possibly matching TRBD2 (6 bases). Germline CDR1 reads MGHRA; CDR2 reads YSYEKL. V dropped 6 bases and J dropped 2 bases, with 12 bases sitting between them. The CDR3 totals 14 residues. CDR3 sequence reads: CASRGTPYTDTQYF. CDR3 DNA sequence: TGCGCCAGCAGGGGGACTCCTTACACAGATACGCAGTATTTT.

The rearrangement links TRBV6-1 to TRBJ2-1; 9 bases align to TRBD2. Germline V gene lookup returns CDR1 MNHNS and CDR2 SASEGT. This CDR3 is 15 amino acids long. Germline trimming cut 1 base from V and 12 bases from J; bases unmatched to any gene: 10. The CDR3 is CASSEDGSGSSVQFF. In nucleotides, the CDR3 is TGTGCCAGCAGTGAAGATGGTAGCGGGAGTTCAGTGCAGTTCTTC.

The V gene is TRBV5-1, the J gene TRBJ1-1; possibly TRBD1 for D (6 bases). The CDR3 totals 12 residues. Trimming left V 2 bases short and J 5 bases short, with 7 bases between. The germline CDR1 and CDR2 sequences are SGHRS and YFSETQ. The CDR3 bases are TGCGCCAGCAGCTTTGACAGGACTGAAGCTTTCTTT. Translation gives CASSFDRTEAFF.

The gene calls are TRBV27 and TRBJ2-7; the D gene is possibly TRBD1 (5 bases). The CDR3 is 14 amino acids. V was trimmed by 6 bases and J by 5 bases, leaving 17 bases between them. CDR1 and CDR2 (germline): MNHEY, SMNVEV (reference sequence). The CDR3 bases are TGTGCCAGCAGCCTGGCTGGGGCTAGACACGAGCAGTACTTC. This translates into CASSLAGARHEQYF.

The chain employs TRBV13 and TRBJ2-7; 9 bases are a match to TRBD1. Trimming removed 0 bases from V and 4 bases from J; junction bases left unmatched: 4. The CDR3 is 15 amino acids. Germline CDR1 and CDR2: PRHDT and FYEKMQ (reference sequence). For the CDR3, the DNA is TGTGCCAGCAGCTTAGGGGGACAGGGTCCGTACGAGCAGTACTTC. Its protein product is CASSLGGQGPYEQYF.

The V call is TRBV28, the J call TRBJ1-5; 7 nucleotides agree with TRBD1. Germline V lookup: CDR1 MDHEN, CDR2 SYDVKM. The V and J ends lost 6 bases and 5 bases, in that order; junction bases with no gene match: 10. The CDR3 sequence is 15 residues long. The CDR3 loop is CASSSRQGGYQPQHF. The CDR3 coding sequence is TGTGCCAGCAGCTCGAGACAGGGTGGGTATCAGCCCCAGCATTTT.

The chain carries TRBV2 and TRBJ2-7; 8 bases line up with TRBD2. Per germline, CDR1 SNHLY and CDR2 FYNNEI. This CDR3 comprises 14 residues. V shed 5 bases and J 0 bases; nucleotides not matched to a gene: 3. DNA of the CDR3: TGTGCCAGCAGTCCGGGACTAGTCTCCTACGAGCAGTACTTC. Translating gives CASSPGLVSYEQYF.

The chain is built from TRBV19 and TRBJ2-4; 8 bases align to TRBD1. This CDR3 spans 19 amino acids. With V trimmed by 7 bases and J by 0 bases, 17 bases remained unmatched. The V gene's germline CDR1 is LNHDA and CDR2 SQIVND (reference sequence). CDR3 nucleotide sequence: TGTGCCAGTACGGCCCGGGACAGGAGAAACCGATTAGCCAAAAACATTCAGTACTTC. Translating gives CASTARDRRNRLAKNIQYF. The complete variable domain, with remaining parts taken from reference TRBV19 and TRBJ2-4, reads DGGITQSPKYLFRKEGQNVTLSCEQNLNHDAMYWYRQDPGQGLRLIYYSQIVNDFQKGDIAEGYSVSREKKESFPLTVTSAQKNPTAFYLCASTARDRRNRLAKNIQYFGAGTRLSVL.

The chain carries TRBV9 and TRBJ2-1; TRBD2 aligns across 7 bases. V was pared by 0 bases and J by 8 bases, with 5 bases of the junction left unmatched. Per germline, CDR1 SGDLS and CDR2 YYNGEE. This CDR3 region has 14 residues. In DNA form, the CDR3 reads TGTGCCAGCAGCGTAGGTAAGGGAGGGCATGAGCAGTTCTTC. Translation: CASSVGKGGHEQFF.

The V call is TRBV27, the J call TRBJ2-7; D unresolved. In germline, CDR1 is MNHEY, CDR2 SMNVEV (reference sequence). The CDR3 loop spans 13 amino acids. Trimming removed 11 bases from V and 5 bases from J, with 19 bases in between. The CDR3 protein is CASGDLVVHEQYF. The DNA for the CDR3 is TGTGCCTCTGGCGACTTGGTGGTACACGAGCAGTACTTC.

V is TRBV15 and J is TRBJ2-7, with D perhaps TRBD1 (6 bases). This CDR3 spans 13 amino acids. Trimming removed 6 bases at V and 3 bases at J, with 12 bases between. The germline V gene encodes CDR1 LNHNV and CDR2 YYDKDF (reference sequence). CDR3 loop: CATRQGSGYEQYF. CDR3 coding DNA: TGTGCCACCAGACAGGGTTCGGGCTACGAGCAGTACTTC. Variable domain in full (rest from reference TRBV15 and TRBJ2-7): DAMVIQNPRYQVTQFGKPVTLSCSQTLNHNVMYWYQQKSSQAPKLLFHYYDKDFNNEADTPDNFQSRRPNTSFCFLDIRSPGLGDTAMYLCATRQGSGYEQYFGPGTRLTVT.

This clone turned up a few times. The chain employs TRBV5-4 and TRBJ1-4, with unresolved D. CDR1 and CDR2 from the germline V gene are SGHNT and YYREEE (reference sequence). The CDR3 sequence is 13 residues long. V gave up 4 bases and J gave up 5 bases, with 9 bases separating them. The CDR3 sequence: CASSRERNEKLFF. For the CDR3, the DNA is TGTGCCAGCAGCCGGGAGAGGAATGAAAAACTGTTTTTT.

The chain has TRBV19 and TRBJ1-5; D possibly corresponds to TRBD1 (5 bases). This CDR3 contains 15 residues. Trimming cost V 3 bases and J 4 bases, with 13 bases left between them. Looked up from germline, CDR1 is LNHDA and CDR2 is SQIVND (reference sequence). DNA of the CDR3: TGTGCCAGTAGTATGCAAGACAGACCTAATCAGCCCCAGCATTTT. It yields the protein CASSMQDRPNQPQHF.

This chain connects TRBV6-6 to TRBJ1-1; TRBD1 might be the D (6 bases). This CDR3 spans 13 amino acids. Germline V CDR1 and CDR2: MNHNY, SVGAGI (reference sequence). V lost 8 bases and J 5 bases, leaving 15 bases between the germline ends. The CDR3 is CASAGGARTEAFF. For the CDR3, the DNA is TGTGCCAGCGCGGGGGGGGCAAGAACTGAAGCTTTCTTT.

The chain combines TRBV5-5 with TRBJ2-7, with a weak D call TRBD1 (6 bases). Trimming removed 4 bases at V and 0 bases at J, with 14 bases between. The CDR3 covers 15 residues. Germline V gene sequence: CDR1 SGHKS, CDR2 YYEKEE (reference sequence). The CDR3 region has the DNA TGTGCCAGCAGCCGCGTCAGGGGTAGCTCCTACGAGCAGTACTTC. Amino acids: CASSRVRGSSYEQYF.

J is TRBJ2-3 and V is TRBV6-1; the match to TRBD2 covers 8 bases. Germline V gene data show CDR1 as MNHNS and CDR2 as SASEGT. The ends lost 9 bases at V and 4 bases at J; junction bases unmatched: 12. The CDR3 consists of 15 residues. The CDR3 DNA follows: TGTGCCAGTAATCCCGGGACTAGAGCGGCAGATACGCAGTATTTT. It specifies CASNPGTRAADTQYF.

The genes are TRBV6-1 and TRBJ2-5; D ambiguous. CDR3 length: 13 amino acids. CDR1 is MNHNS, CDR2 SASEGT, per germline. The V gene lost 0 bases and the J gene lost 3 bases, with 5 bases spanning the gap. This CDR3 reads CASSEARKETQYF. CDR3 sequence (DNA): TGTGCCAGCAGTGAAGCTAGAAAAGAGACCCAGTACTTC.

The rearrangement uses TRBV6-5 and TRBJ1-5; D is undetermined. The CDR3 is 14 amino acids. The V gene's germline CDR1 is MNHEY and CDR2 SVGAGI. V lost 0 bases to trimming and J lost 5 bases, with 8 bases between them. CDR3 coding DNA: TGTGCCAGCAGTTACTCGATAGGCGATCAGCCCCAGCATTTT. Translating gives CASSYSIGDQPQHF.

The rearrangement joins TRBV7-9 to TRBJ1-4; 10 bases fit TRBD1. V shed 5 bases, J shed 8 bases, and the junction held 5 bases outside the gene matches. The germline V gene encodes CDR1 SEHNR and CDR2 FQNEAQ (reference sequence). The CDR3 sequence is 14 residues long. This chain's CDR3 is CASSLGQGSEKLFF. DNA for the CDR3: TGTGCCAGCAGCCTGGGACAGGGGTCGGAAAAACTGTTTTTT.